The present entry profiles one TCR beta chain with its context. The data were produced by immunoSEQ multiplex PCR, yet TCRdb's version contains in-frame clones alone and is incomplete. The sample lists approximately 500,000 clones; 80% to 90% were seen once. This sample stems from a study of blood T cell repertoires in COVID-19. Study as a whole: T cells, B-cell-depleted T cells, or PBMCs provided the cDNA or gDNA that served as material.

CDR3 length: 16 amino acids. V was cut by 5 bases and J by 1 base, with 14 bases left in between. Germline V gene data show CDR1 as SEHNR and CDR2 as FQNEAQ (reference sequence). The rearrangement links TRBV7-9 to TRBJ2-2; tentatively, D is TRBD1 (6 bases). The material sequenced was peripheral blood. The TCR originated in a man aged 18 to 30 with COVID-19, enrolled during active disease. In DNA form, the CDR3 reads TGTGCCAGCAGCCTGGGGGCAGGATTGAACACCGGGGAGCTGTTTTTT. Translation: CASSLGAGLNTGELFF.